This record covers a single T cell receptor beta chain. The record originates from a study of shared clonotypes between healthy human individuals. V lost 1 base to trimming and J lost 5 bases; unmatched junction nucleotides: 7. The germline V gene encodes CDR1 SEHNR and CDR2 FQNEAQ (reference sequence). The CDR3 sequence is 17 residues long. Sequencing used immunoSEQ multiplex PCR; TCRdb keeps in-frame clones, though not all of them. Of 2 million to 3 million clones listed, 90% to 95% are singletons. The chain couples TRBV7-9 to TRBJ2-2, with 10 bases aligning to TRBD2. The sequence was obtained from a man aged 18 to 35 in good health. Sample: naive CD4+ T cells sorted from blood. Stated subset: CD45RA+ positively selected. CDR3 coding DNA: TGTGCCAGCAGCTTAGTGGCTAGCGGGAGCCGTACCGGGGAGCTGTTTTTT. Translating it yields CASSLVASGSRTGELFF.